This record concerns one T cell receptor beta chain sequence. Its target is not known. The repertoire was sequenced with immunoSEQ multiplex PCR; TCRdb's copy has only in-frame clones and lacks some. The repertoire holds about 40,000 clones, around 87% seen once, with around 6.4% in the top ten. V lost 5 bases and J 6 bases, leaving 16 bases between the germline ends. CDR3 length equals 14 residues. Germline loops: CDR1 MNHEY, CDR2 SVGAGI. These data come from a study of T cells in localized non-small cell lung cancer. Findings of the study overall: Those with higher blood T cell density had longer overall survival.

This TCR was recovered from a man aged 35-69 years with stage I lung adenocarcinoma. The sample consisted of peripheral blood, taken before any cancer treatment. J is TRBJ1-2 and V is TRBV6-5; D may be TRBD1 (6 bases). The CDR3 sequence is CASSPSQGRNGYTF. The DNA for the CDR3 is TGTGCCAGCAGTCCATCACAGGGTCGGAATGGCTACACCTTC.